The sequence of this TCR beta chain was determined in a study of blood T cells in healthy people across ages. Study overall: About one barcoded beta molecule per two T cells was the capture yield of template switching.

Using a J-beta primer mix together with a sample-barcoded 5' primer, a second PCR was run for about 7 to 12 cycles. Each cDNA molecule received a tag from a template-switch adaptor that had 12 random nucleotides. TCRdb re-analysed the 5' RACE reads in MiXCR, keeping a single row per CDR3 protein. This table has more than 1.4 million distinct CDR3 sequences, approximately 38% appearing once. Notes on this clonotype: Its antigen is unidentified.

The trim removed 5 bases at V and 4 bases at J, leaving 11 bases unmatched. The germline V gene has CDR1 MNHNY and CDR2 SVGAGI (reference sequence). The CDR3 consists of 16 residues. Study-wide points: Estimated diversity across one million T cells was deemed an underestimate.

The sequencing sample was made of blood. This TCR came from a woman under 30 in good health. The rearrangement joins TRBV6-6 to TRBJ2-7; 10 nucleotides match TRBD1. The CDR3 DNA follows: TGTGCCAGCAGTACGAACCGGGACAGGGGCCCGTACGAGCAGTACTTC. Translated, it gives CASSTNRDRGPYEQYF.